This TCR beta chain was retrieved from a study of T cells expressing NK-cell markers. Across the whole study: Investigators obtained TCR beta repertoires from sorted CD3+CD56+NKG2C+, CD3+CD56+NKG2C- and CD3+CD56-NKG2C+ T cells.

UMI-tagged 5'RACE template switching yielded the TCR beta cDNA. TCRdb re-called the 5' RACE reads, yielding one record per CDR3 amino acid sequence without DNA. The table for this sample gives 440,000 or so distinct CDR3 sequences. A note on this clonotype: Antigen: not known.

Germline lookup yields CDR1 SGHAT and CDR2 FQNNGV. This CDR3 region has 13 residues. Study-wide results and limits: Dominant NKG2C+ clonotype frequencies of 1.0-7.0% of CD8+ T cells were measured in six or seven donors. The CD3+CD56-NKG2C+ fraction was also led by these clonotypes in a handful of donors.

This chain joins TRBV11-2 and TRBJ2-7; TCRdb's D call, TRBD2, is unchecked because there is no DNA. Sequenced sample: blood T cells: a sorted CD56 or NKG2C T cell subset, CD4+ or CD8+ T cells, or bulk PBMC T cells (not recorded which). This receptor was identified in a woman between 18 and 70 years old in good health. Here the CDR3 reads CASSGGLRYEQYF.